This TCR beta chain emerged from a study of identical twins. TCRdb re-called the 5' RACE reads with MiXCR, one entry per CDR3 protein. The sample has a few hundred thousand distinct CDR3 sequences, about 8.9% seen once. Points from the study as a whole: Among out-of-frame alpha sequences shared by twins, low generation probability occurred in excess.

This clonotype was observed a handful of times. Antigen: not known. V was clipped by 7 bases and J by 0 bases, with 13 bases between them. Germline CDR1 reads MNHEY; CDR2 reads SMNVEV (reference sequence). CDR3 length equals 14 residues. These sequences were also reported in another study, on yellow fever vaccine responses in identical twins.

The clonotype was recovered from a woman in her late teens or twenties in good health. The sequenced sample consisted of CD8+ T cells sorted from blood. This sequence joins TRBV27 and TRBJ2-7; TRBD2 might be the D (5 bases). The CDR3 region has the DNA TGTGCCAGCATGGGTGGGAGTAGCTCCTACGAGCAGTACTTC. This translates into CASMGGSSSYEQYF.